The 9 T cell receptor beta chains below all came from one sample that was sequenced in a study of spatial heterogeneity in lung cancer. Regarding time point: sample taken at primary tumor resection. Sequencing of whole RNA from tumor, nontumor lung or frozen PBMC involved no sorting. One entry per CDR3 protein, called by TCRdb with MiXCR from the 5' RACE reads. The repertoire holds roughly 54,000 distinct CDR3 sequences, with 7.5% to 8% as singletons. This sample comprised PBMCs, obtained at surgery. These receptors all stem from a female donor with early-stage non-small cell lung cancer.

Turning to this clonotype: A read error may explain this, as a much larger clone is one base away. V usage is TRBV10-3 and J usage is TRBJ2-7, with 8 bases aligning to TRBD1. The J segment lost 2 bases and the V segment lost 0 bases, leaving 9 bases of the junction unmatched. Germline values: CDR1 ENHRY, CDR2 SYGVKD. The CDR3 loop spans 17 amino acids. The CDR3 nucleotides read TGTGCCATCAGTGAGTCGACAGGGGTCCGAGCTGCCTACGAGCAGTACTTC. As protein: CAISESTGVRAAYEQYF.

This clonotype was seen a handful of times. V is TRBV6-2 or TRBV6-3 and J is TRBJ2-1, with D possibly being TRBD1 (5 bases). V was shortened by 6 bases and J by 0 bases, with 12 bases between the two germline ends. The CDR3 is made up of 15 amino acids. Germline-derived CDR1 and CDR2 are MNHEY and SVGEGT. The CDR3 region has the DNA TGTGCCAGCAGGCCCCACAGGAGCTCCTACAATGAGCAGTTCTTC. Protein: CASRPHRSSYNEQFF.

This clonotype was recorded many times. V usage is TRBV6-5 and J usage is TRBJ2-7; 8 bases are shared with TRBD1. The V gene end was trimmed by 5 bases and the J gene end by 5 bases; junction bases not matched to a gene: 11. The CDR3 covers 15 residues. Germline V gene lookup returns CDR1 MNHEY and CDR2 SVGAGI. CDR3 region: CASSQASSGGNEQYF. CDR3 DNA sequence: TGTGCCAGCAGTCAAGCGTCATCAGGGGGCAACGAGCAGTACTTC.

In this sample, this clonotype turned up a few times. The V gene is TRBV9, the J gene TRBJ2-7; D could derive from TRBD1 or TRBD2 (5 bases each). Germline V gene lookup returns CDR1 SGDLS and CDR2 YYNGEE. The CDR3 is 15 residues long. V gave up 3 bases and J gave up 2 bases, with 15 bases separating them. The CDR3 reads CASSESGTGTYEQYF. CDR3 coding DNA: TGTGCCAGCAGCGAATCCGGGACGGGGACCTACGAGCAGTACTTC.

This clonotype was counted a few times. V gene TRBV6-5 combines with J gene TRBJ2-7; D is undetermined. Deletions cut 4 bases from V and 0 bases from J, with 13 bases between. The CDR3 totals 15 residues. Germline CDR1 and CDR2: MNHEY and SVGAGI. CDR3 amino acids: CASSSLPVSSYEQYF. Here the CDR3 DNA reads TGTGCCAGCAGTTCCCTTCCGGTTAGCTCCTACGAGCAGTACTTC.

The J gene is TRBJ2-1, the V gene TRBV4-1; 10 bases map to TRBD2. This CDR3 is 15 amino acids long. With 4 bases clipped from V and 9 bases from J, the junction kept 9 bases outside the gene matches. Germline-derived CDR1 and CDR2 are MGHRA and YSYEKL. CDR3: CASSPSAGGTGEQFF. The CDR3 coding sequence is TGCGCCAGCAGCCCATCAGCGGGGGGGACGGGTGAGCAGTTCTTC.

The chain recombines TRBV5-1 with TRBJ2-2; TRBD1 is a possible D gene (5 bases). CDR1 and CDR2 from the germline V gene are SGHRS and YFSETQ. Trimming removed 0 bases at V and 3 bases at J, with 9 bases between. The CDR3 runs to 15 residues. CDR3 sequence reads: CASSLVQGHTGELFF. As DNA, the CDR3 is TGCGCCAGCAGCTTGGTCCAGGGCCACACCGGGGAGCTGTTTTTT.

This clonotype was observed a handful of times. V usage is TRBV2 and J usage is TRBJ1-1; tentatively, D is TRBD1 (5 bases). CDR3 length: 11 residues. The germline V and J ends were trimmed by 9 bases and 6 bases, with 11 bases remaining between them. CDR1 is SNHLY and CDR2 is FYNNEI in the germline V gene. As DNA, the CDR3 is TGTGCCAGAGGGGTACAAGCTGAAGCTTTCTTT. As protein: CARGVQAEAFF.

This clonotype showed up just a few times. The V gene is TRBV6-1, the J gene TRBJ2-5, with 8 bases aligning to TRBD2. V shed 6 bases, J shed 4 bases, and the junction held 7 bases outside the gene matches. This CDR3 is built from 14 residues. Germline V gene data show CDR1 as MNHNS and CDR2 as SASEGT. CDR3 protein: CASRSGGGPETQYF. DNA of the CDR3: TGTGCCAGCAGGTCTGGCGGGGGGCCAGAGACCCAGTACTTC.